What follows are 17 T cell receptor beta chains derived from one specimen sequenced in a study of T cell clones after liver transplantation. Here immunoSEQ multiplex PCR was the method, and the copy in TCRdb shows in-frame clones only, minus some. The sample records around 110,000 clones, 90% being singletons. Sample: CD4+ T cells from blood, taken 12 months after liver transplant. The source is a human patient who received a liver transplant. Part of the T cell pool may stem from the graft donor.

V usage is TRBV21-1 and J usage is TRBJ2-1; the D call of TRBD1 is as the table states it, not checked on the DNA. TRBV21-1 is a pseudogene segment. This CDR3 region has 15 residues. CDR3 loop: CASSPRRTGNNEQFF. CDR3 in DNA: TGTGCCAGCAGCCCTCGTCGGACAGGGAACAATGAGCAGTTCTTC.

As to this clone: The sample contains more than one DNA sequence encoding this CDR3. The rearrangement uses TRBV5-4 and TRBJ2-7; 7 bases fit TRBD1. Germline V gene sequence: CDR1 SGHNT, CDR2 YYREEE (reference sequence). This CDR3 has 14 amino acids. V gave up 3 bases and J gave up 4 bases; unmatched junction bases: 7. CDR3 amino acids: CASSSRQGAYEQYF. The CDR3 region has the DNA TGTGCCAGCAGCTCTAGACAGGGAGCTTACGAGCAGTACTTC.

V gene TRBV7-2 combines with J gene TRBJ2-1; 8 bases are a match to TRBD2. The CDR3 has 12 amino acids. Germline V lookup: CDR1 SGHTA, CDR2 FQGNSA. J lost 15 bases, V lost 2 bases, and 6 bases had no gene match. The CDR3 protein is CASSLHPGGVFF. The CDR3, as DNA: TGTGCCAGCAGCTTACATCCGGGAGGGGTGTTCTTC.

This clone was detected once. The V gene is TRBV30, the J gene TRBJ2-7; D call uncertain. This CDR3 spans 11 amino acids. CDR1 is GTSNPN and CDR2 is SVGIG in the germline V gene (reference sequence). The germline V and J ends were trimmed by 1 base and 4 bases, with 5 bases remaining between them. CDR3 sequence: CAWSGYYEQYF. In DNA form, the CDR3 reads TGTGCCTGGAGTGGATATTACGAGCAGTACTTC.

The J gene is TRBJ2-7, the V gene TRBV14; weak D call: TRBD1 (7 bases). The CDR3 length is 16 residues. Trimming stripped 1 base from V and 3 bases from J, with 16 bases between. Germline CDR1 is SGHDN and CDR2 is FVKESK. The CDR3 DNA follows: TGTGCCAGCAGCCAAGGAAGGAGGGGACAGAACTACGAGCAGTACTTC. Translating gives CASSQGRRGQNYEQYF.

DNA for the CDR3: TGTGCCAGTAGTATAGGCGGGGCGGGCACAGATACGCAGTATTTT. Translated: CASSIGGAGTDTQYF. The chain employs TRBV19 and TRBJ2-3; D might be TRBD2 (6 bases). The length of the CDR3 is 15 residues. Germline V gives CDR1 LNHDA, CDR2 SQIVND (reference sequence). V was shortened by 1 base and J by 1 base, with 9 bases between the two germline ends.

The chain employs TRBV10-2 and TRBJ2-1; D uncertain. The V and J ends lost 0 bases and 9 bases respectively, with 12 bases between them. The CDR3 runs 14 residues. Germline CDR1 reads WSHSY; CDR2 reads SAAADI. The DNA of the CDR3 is TGCGCCAGCAGTGAGTCGACCCCAGCGACTGAGCAGTTCTTC. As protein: CASSESTPATEQFF.

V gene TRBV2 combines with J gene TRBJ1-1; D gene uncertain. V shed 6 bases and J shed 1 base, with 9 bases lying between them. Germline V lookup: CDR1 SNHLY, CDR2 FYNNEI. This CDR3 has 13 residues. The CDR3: CASRKGENTEAFF. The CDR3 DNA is TGTGCCAGCAGGAAGGGTGAGAACACTGAAGCTTTCTTT.

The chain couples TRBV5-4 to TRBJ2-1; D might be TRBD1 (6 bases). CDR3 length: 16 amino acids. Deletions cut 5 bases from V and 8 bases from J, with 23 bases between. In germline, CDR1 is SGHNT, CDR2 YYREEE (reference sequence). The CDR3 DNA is TGTGCCAGCAGTTATCAACAGGGCTACTTAGTCTATGAGCAGTTCTTC. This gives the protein CASSYQQGYLVYEQFF.

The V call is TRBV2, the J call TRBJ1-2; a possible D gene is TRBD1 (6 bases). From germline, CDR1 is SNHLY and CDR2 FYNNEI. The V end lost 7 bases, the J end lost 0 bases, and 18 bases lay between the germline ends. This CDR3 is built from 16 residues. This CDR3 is CASTPARGTPNYGYTF. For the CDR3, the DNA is TGTGCCAGCACCCCCGCCAGGGGTACTCCTAACTATGGCTACACCTTC. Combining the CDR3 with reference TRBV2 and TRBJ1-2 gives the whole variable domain EPEVTQTPSHQVTQMGQEVILRCVPISNHLYFYWYRQILGQKVEFLVSFYNNEISEKSEIFDDQFSVERPDGSNFTLKIRSTKLEDSAMYFCASTPARGTPNYGYTFGSGTRLTVV.

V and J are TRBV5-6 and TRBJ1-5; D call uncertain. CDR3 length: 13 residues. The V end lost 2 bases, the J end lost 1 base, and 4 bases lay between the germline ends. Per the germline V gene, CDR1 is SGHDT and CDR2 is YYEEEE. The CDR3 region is CASSLRSNQPQHF. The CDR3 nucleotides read TGTGCCAGCAGCTTAAGGAGCAATCAGCCCCAGCATTTT.

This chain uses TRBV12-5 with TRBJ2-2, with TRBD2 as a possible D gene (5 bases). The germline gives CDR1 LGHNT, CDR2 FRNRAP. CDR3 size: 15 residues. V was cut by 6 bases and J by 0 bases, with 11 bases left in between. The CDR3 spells CASGRTQPNTGELFF. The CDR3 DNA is TGTGCTAGTGGCCGGACTCAACCGAACACCGGGGAGCTGTTTTTT. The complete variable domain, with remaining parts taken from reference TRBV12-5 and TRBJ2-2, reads DARVTQTPRHKVTEMGQEVTMRCQPILGHNTVFWYRQTMMQGLELLAYFRNRAPLDDSGMPKDRFSAEMPDATLATLKIQPSEPRDSAVYFCASGRTQPNTGELFFGEGSRLTVL.

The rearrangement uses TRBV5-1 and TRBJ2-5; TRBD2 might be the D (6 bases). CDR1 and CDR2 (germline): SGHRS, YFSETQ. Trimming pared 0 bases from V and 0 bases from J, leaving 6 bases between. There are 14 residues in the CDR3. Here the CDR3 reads CASSLGGNQETQYF. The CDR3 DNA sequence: TGCGCCAGCAGCTTGGGCGGGAACCAAGAGACCCAGTACTTC.

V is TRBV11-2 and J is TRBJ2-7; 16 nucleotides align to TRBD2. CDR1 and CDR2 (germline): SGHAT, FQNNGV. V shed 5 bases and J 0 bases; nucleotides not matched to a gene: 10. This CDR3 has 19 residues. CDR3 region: CASSPTGLAGGISSYEQYF. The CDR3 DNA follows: TGTGCCAGCAGCCCAACGGGACTAGCGGGAGGGATAAGCTCCTACGAGCAGTACTTC.

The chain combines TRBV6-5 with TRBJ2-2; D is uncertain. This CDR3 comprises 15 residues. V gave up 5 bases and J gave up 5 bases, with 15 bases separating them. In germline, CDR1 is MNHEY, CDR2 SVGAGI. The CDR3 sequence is CASSTHGPSTGELFF. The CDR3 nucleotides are TGTGCCAGCAGTACCCATGGTCCTTCAACCGGGGAGCTGTTTTTT.

The CDR3 reads CASTTSGYNEQFF. CDR3 nucleotides: TGTGCCAGCACCACTAGCGGTTACAATGAGCAGTTCTTC. J is TRBJ2-1 and V is TRBV28; TRBD2 agrees at 8 bases. The germline V gene encodes CDR1 MDHEN and CDR2 SYDVKM. The CDR3 extends over 13 amino acids. With V trimmed by 7 bases and J by 4 bases, 3 bases remained unmatched.

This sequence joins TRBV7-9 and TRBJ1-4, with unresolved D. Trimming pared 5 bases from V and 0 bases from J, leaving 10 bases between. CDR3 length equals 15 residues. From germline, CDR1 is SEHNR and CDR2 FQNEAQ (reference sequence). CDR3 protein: CASSHWTATNEKLFF. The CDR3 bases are TGTGCCAGCAGCCACTGGACTGCAACTAATGAAAAACTGTTTTTT. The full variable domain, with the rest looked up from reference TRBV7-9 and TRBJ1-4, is DTGVSQNPRHKITKRGQNVTFRCDPISEHNRLYWYRQTLGQGPEFLTYFQNEAQLEKSRLLSDRFSAERPKGSFSTLEIQRTEQGDSAMYLCASSHWTATNEKLFFGSGTQLSVL.